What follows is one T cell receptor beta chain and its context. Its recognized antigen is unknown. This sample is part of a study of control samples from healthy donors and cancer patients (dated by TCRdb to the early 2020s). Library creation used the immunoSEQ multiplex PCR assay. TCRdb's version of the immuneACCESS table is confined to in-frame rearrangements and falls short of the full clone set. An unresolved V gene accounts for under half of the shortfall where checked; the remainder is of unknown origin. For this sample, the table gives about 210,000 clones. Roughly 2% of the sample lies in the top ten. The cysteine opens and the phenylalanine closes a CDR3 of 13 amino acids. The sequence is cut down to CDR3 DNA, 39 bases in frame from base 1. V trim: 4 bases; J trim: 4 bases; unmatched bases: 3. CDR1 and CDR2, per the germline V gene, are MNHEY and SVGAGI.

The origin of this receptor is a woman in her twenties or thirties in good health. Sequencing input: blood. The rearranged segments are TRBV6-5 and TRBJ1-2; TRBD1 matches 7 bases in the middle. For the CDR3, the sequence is CASSFTGVYGYTF. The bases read TGTGCCAGCAGTTTTACAGGGGTCTATGGCTACACCTTC.